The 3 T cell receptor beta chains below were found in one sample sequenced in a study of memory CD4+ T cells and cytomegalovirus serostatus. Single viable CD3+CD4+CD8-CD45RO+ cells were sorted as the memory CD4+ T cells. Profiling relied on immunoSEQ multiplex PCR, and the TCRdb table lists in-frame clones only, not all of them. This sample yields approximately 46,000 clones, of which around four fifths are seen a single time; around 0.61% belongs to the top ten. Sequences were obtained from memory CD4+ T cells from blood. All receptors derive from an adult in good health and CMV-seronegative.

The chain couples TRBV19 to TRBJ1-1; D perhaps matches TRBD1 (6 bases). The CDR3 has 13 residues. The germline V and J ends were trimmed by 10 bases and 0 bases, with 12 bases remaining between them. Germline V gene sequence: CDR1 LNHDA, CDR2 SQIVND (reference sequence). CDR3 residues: CATQDRMNTEAFF. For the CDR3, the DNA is TGTGCCACCCAAGACAGGATGAACACTGAAGCTTTCTTT.

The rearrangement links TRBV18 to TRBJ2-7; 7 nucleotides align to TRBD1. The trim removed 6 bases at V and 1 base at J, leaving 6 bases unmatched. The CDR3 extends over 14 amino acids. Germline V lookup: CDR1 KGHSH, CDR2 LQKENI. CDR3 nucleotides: TGTGCCAGCTCCCGGACAGGCTCATCCTACGAGCAGTACTTC. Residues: CASSRTGSSYEQYF. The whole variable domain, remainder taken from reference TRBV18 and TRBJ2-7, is NAGVMQNPRHLVRRRGQEARLRCSPMKGHSHVYWYRQLPEEGLKFMVYLQKENIIDESGMPKERFSAEFPKEGPSILRIQQVVRGDSAAYFCASSRTGSSYEQYFGPGTRLTVT.

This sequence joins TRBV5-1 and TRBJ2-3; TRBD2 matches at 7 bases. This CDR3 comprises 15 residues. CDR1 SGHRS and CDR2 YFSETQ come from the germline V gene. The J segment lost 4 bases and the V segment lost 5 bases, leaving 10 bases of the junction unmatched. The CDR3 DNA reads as TGCGCCAGCAGTCGGACTAGTTTTAGTCCAGATACGCAGTATTTT. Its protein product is CASSRTSFSPDTQYF.